The entry below gives a single TCR beta chain sequence along with its context. Antigen specificity is unknown. The data were obtained in a study of T-cell reconstitution after alpha-beta-depleted transplantation in children. Study-wide findings and caveats: Some patients' high day-60 TCRbeta diversity was traced to surviving recipient T cells and thymic progenitors. A year post-transplant, T-cell counts and diversity derived mostly from newly produced T cells. After transplant, at about two months, alpha-beta T cells were reportedly derived from several hundred expanded graft clones.

Using unique molecular identifiers, the investigators prepared the TCRbeta library. Using its own MiXCR run on the PCR reads, TCRdb lists one record per CDR3 protein. Among about 250,000 distinct CDR3 sequences, 20% to 30% were seen once, and the ten largest hold about 5%. The CDR3 has 14 amino acids. V lost 3 bases to trimming and J lost 2 bases, with 11 bases between them. The germline CDR1 and CDR2 sequences are MNHNS and SASEGT. Sequenced material: PBMCs, mostly from graft donor cells, taken 360 days after TCRalphabeta/CD19-depleted stem cell transplant. The receptor's source is a female patient aged 2-15 years who had a stem cell transplant for congenital amegakaryocytic thrombocytopenia, so the T cells may come from the graft donor. V usage is TRBV6-1 and J usage is TRBJ2-7; D is possibly TRBD1 (7 bases). The CDR3 bases are TGTGCCAGCAGTGAGGACAGGACTACCTACGAGCAGTACTTC. Its translation: CASSEDRTTYEQYF.